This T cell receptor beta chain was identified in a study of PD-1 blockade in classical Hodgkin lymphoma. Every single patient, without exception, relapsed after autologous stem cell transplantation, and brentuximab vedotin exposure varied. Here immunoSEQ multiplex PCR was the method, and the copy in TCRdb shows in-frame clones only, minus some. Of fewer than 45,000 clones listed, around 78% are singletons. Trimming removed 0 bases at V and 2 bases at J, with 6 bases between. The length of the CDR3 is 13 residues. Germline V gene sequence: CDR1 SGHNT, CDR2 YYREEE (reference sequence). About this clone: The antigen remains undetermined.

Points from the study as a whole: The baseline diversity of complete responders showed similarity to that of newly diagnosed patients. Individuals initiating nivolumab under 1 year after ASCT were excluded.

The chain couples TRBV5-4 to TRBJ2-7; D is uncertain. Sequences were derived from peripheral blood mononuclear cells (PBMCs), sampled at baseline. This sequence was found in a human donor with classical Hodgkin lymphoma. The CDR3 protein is CASSLEVAYEQYF. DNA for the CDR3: TGTGCCAGCAGCTTGGAGGTAGCCTACGAGCAGTACTTC.